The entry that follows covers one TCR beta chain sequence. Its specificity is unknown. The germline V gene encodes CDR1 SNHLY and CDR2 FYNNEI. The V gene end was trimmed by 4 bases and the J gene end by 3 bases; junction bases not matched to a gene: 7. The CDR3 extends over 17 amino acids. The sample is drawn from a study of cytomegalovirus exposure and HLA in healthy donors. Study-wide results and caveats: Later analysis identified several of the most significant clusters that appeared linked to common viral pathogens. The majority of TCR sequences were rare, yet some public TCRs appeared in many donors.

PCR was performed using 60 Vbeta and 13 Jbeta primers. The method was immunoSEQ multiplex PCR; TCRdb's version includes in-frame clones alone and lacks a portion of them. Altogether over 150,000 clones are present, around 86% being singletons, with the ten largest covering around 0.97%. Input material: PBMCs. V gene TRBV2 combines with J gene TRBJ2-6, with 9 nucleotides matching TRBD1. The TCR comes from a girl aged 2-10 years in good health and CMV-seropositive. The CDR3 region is CASSGLDRGVGANVLTF. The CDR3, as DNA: TGTGCCAGCAGTGGACTTGACAGGGGGGTTGGGGCCAACGTCCTGACTTTC.